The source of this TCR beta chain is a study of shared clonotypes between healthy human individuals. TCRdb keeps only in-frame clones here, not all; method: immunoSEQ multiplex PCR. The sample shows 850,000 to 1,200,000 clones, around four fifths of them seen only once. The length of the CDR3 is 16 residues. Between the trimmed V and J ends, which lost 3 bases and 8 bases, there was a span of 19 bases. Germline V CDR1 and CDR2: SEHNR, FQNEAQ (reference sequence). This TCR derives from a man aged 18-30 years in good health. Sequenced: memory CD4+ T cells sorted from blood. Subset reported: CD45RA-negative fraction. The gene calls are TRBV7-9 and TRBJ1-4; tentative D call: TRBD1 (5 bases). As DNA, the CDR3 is TGTGCCAGCAGCTTCCCAGGGAGGGGCGCGAGAGAAAAACTGTTTTTT. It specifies CASSFPGRGAREKLFF.